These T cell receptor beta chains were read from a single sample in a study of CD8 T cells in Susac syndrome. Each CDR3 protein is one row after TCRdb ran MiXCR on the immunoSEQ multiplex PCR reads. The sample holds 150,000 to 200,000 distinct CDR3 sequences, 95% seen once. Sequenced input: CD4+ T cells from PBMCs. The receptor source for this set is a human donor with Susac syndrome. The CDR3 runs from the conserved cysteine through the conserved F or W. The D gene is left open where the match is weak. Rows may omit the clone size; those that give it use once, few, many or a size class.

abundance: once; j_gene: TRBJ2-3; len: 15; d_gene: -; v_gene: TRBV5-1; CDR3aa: CASSLAQTAVDTQYF; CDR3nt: TGCGCCAGCAGCTTGGCCCAGACAGCCGTAGATACGCAGTATTTT
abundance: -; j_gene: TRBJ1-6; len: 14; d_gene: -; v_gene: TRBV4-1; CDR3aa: CASSLGSYNSPLHF; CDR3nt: TGCGCCAGCAGCCTGGGCTCCTATAATTCACCCCTCCACTTT
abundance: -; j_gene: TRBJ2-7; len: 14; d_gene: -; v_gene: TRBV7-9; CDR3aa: CASSPAGGLLGQYF; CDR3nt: TGTGCCAGCAGCCCCGCCGGGGGCTTGTTGGGGCAGTACTTC
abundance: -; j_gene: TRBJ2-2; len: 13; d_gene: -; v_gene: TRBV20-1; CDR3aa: CSAPQVTTGELFF; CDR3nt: TGCAGTGCTCCCCAAGTGACAACCGGGGAGCTGTTTTTT
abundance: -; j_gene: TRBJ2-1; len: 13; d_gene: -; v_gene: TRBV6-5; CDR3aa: CASSTGLGNEQFF; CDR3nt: TGTGCCAGCAGTACGGGCCTAGGCAATGAGCAGTTCTTC
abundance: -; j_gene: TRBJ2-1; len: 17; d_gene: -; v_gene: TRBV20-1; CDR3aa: CSARDPRRQPSYNEQFF; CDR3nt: TGCAGTGCTAGAGATCCCCGTCGACAGCCATCCTACAATGAGCAGTTCTTC
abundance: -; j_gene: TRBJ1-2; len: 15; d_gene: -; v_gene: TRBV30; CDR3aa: CATANRGSFNYGYTF; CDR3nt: TGTGCCACAGCAAACCGGGGTTCCTTTAACTATGGCTACACCTTC
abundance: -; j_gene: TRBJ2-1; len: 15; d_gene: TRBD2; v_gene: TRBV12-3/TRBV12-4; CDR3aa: CASSGVAGNLGEQFF; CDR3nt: TGTGCCAGCAGTGGGGTAGCGGGGAATTTAGGTGAGCAGTTCTTC
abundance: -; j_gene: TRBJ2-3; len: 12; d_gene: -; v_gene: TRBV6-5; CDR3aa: CASSQSTDTQYF; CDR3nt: TGTGCCAGCAGTCAGAGCACAGATACGCAGTATTTT
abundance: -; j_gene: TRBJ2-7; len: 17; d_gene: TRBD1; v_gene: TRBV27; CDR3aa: CASIFKGDRRFSYEQYF; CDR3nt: TGTGCCAGCATCTTTAAAGGGGACAGGAGATTCTCCTACGAGCAGTACTTC
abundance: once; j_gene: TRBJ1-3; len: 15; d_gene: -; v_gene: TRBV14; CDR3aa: CASSQLRGLGNTIYF; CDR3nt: TGTGCCAGCAGCCAATTACGGGGGCTTGGAAACACCATATATTTT
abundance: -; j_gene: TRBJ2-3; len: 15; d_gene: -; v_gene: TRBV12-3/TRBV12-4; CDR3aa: CASSTTGLLPDTQYF; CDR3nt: TGTGCCAGCAGTACAACGGGACTTTTGCCAGATACGCAGTATTTT
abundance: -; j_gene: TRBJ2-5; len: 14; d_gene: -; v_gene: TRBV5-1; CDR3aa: CASSSSGLKETQYF; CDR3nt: TGCGCCAGCAGCTCCAGCGGATTGAAAGAGACCCAGTACTTC
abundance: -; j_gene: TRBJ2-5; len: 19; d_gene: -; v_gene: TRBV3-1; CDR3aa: CASSQEGSVGRGRTETQYF; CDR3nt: TGTGCCAGCAGCCAAGAAGGGTCCGTCGGCAGGGGGAGGACGGAGACCCAGTACTTC
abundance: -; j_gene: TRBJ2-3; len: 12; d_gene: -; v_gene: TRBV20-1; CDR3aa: CSARGSGDTQYF; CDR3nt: TGCAGTGCTAGAGGCTCCGGAGATACGCAGTATTTT
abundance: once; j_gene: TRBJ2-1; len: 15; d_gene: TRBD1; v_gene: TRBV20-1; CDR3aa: CSAQPGQALFGEQFF; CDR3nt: TGCAGTGCCCAACCAGGACAGGCCCTTTTTGGGGAGCAGTTCTTC
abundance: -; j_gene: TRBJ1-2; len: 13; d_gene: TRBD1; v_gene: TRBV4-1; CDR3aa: CASSQATGDGYTF; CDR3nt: TGCGCCAGCAGCCAAGCGACAGGGGATGGCTACACCTTC
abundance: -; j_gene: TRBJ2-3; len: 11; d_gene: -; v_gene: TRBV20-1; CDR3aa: CSARTGDTQYF; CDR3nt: TGCAGTGCTAGAACCGGAGATACGCAGTATTTT
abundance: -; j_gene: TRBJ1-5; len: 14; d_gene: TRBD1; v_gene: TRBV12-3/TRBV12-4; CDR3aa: CASRPGQGNQPQHF; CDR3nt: TGTGCCAGCCGCCCGGGACAGGGGAATCAGCCCCAGCATTTT
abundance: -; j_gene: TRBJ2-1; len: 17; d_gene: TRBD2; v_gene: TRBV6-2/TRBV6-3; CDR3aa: CASSYRPAGGSYNEQFF; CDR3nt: TGTGCCAGCAGTTATAGACCAGCGGGGGGGTCCTACAATGAGCAGTTCTTC
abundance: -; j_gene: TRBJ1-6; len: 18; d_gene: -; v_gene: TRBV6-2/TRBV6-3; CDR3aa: CASNQILARSSYNSPLHF; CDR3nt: TGTGCCAGCAACCAAATCCTTGCCCGGAGCTCCTATAATTCACCCCTCCACTTT
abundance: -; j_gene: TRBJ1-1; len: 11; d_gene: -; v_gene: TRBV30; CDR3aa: CAWNRPTEAFF; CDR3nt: TGTGCCTGGAATAGGCCAACTGAAGCTTTCTTT
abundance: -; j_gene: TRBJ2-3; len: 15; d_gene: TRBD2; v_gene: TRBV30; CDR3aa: CAWSAIAGFTDTQYF; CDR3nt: TGTGCCTGGAGTGCAATAGCGGGGTTCACAGATACGCAGTATTTT
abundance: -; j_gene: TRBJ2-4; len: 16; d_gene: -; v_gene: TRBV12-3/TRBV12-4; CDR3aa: CASSFFPEVAKNIQYF; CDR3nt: TGTGCCAGCAGTTTCTTCCCGGAAGTAGCCAAAAACATTCAGTACTTC
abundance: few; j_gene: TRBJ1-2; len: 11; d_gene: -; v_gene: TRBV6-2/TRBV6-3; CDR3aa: CASSSGWGYTF; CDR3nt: TGTGCCAGCAGTTCCGGTTGGGGCTACACCTTC
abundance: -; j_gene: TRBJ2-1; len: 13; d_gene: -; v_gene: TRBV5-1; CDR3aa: CASSQPSNNEQFF; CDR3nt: TGCGCCAGCAGCCAACCTAGCAACAATGAGCAGTTCTTC
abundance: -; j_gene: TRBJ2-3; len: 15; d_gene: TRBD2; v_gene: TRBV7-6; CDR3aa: CASSNLVAGDDTQYF; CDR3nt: TGTGCCAGCAGCAACCTGGTAGCGGGGGATGATACGCAGTATTTT
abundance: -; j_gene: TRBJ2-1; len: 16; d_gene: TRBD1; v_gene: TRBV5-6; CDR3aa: CASSPFLGQGRNEQFF; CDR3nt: TGTGCCAGCAGCCCCTTCCTCGGACAGGGACGCAATGAGCAGTTCTTC
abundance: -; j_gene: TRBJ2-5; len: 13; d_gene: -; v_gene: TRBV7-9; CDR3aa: CASSWGAAETQYF; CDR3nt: TGTGCCAGCAGCTGGGGAGCCGCTGAGACCCAGTACTTC
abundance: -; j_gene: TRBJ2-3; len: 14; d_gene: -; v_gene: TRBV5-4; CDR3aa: CASSSKATRNTQYF; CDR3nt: TGTGCCAGCAGCTCCAAAGCGACTCGTAATACGCAGTATTTT
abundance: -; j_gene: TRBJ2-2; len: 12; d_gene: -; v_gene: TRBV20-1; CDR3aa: CSARLITGELFF; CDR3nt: TGCAGTGCTAGACTAATCACCGGGGAGCTGTTTTTT
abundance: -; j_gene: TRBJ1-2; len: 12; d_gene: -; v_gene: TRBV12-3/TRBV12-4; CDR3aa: CASSWPEGGYTF; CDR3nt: TGTGCCAGCAGTTGGCCTGAGGGAGGCTACACCTTC
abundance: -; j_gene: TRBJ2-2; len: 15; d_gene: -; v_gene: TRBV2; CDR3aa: CASSAKGGATGELFF; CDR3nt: TGTGCCAGCAGTGCCAAAGGGGGGGCAACCGGGGAGCTGTTTTTT
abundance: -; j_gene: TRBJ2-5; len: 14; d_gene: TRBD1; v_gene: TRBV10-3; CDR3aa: CAIRTGQGAETQYF; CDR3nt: TGTGCCATCAGGACGGGACAGGGGGCAGAGACCCAGTACTTC
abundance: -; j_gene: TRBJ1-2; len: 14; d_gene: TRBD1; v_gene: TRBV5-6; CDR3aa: CASSPGTGLGGYTF; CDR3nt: TGTGCCAGCAGCCCCGGGACAGGTTTAGGTGGCTACACCTTC
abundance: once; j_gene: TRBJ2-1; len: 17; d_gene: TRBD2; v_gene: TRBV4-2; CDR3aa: CASSRTGVAGGRDEQFF; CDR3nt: TGTGCCAGCAGCCGGACGGGGGTGGCGGGGGGGCGAGATGAGCAGTTCTTC
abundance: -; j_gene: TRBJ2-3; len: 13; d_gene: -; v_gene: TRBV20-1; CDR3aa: CSARDLATDTQYF; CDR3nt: TGCAGTGCTAGAGATCTAGCCACAGATACGCAGTATTTT
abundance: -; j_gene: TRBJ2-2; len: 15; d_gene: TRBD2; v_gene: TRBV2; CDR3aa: CASGLAGLNTGELFF; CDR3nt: TGTGCCAGCGGACTAGCGGGGCTGAACACCGGGGAGCTGTTTTTT
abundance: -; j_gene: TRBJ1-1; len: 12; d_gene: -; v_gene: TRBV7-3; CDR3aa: CASRSGNTEAFF; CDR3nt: TGTGCCAGCAGATCAGGGAACACTGAAGCTTTCTTT
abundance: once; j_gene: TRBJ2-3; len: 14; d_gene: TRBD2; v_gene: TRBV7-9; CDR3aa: CASGYLTSPDTQYF; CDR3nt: TGTGCCAGCGGCTACTTGACTAGCCCAGATACGCAGTATTTT
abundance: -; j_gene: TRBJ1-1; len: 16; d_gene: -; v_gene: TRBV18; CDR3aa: CASSPQVQGSNTEAFF; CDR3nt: TGTGCCAGCTCACCACAAGTACAGGGCTCGAACACTGAAGCTTTCTTT
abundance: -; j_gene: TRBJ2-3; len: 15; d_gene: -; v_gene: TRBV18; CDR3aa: CASSTAGGSTDTQYF; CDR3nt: TGTGCCAGCTCAACGGCCGGGGGAAGCACAGATACGCAGTATTTT
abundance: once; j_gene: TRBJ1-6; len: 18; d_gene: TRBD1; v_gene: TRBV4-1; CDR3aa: CASSQMTGGASYNSPLHF; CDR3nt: TGCGCCAGCAGCCAAATGACAGGGGGCGCATCCTATAATTCACCCCTCCACTTT
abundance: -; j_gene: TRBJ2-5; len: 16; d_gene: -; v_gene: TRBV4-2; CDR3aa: CASSQVGSDLGETQYF; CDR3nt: TGTGCCAGCAGCCAAGTAGGGTCAGACTTGGGGGAGACCCAGTACTTC
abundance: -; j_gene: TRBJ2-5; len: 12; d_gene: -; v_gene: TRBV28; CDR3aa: CASSSIGETQYF; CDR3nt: TGTGCCAGCAGTTCGATCGGGGAGACCCAGTACTTC
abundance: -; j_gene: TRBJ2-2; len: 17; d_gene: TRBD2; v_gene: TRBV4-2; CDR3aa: CASSQDYRPGGTGELFF; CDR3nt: TGTGCCAGCAGCCAAGATTACAGACCGGGGGGGACCGGGGAGCTGTTTTTT
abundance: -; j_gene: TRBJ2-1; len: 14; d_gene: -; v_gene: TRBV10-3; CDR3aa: CAISEKGGIDEQFF; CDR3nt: TGTGCCATCAGTGAAAAGGGGGGGATCGATGAGCAGTTCTTC
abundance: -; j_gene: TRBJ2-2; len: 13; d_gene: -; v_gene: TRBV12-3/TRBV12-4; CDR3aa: CASSSNLGGELFF; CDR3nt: TGTGCCAGCAGTAGCAACTTAGGCGGGGAGCTGTTTTTT
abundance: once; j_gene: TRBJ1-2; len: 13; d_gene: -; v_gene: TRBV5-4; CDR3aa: CASSLWPVVGYTF; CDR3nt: TGTGCCAGCAGCTTGTGGCCAGTGGTAGGCTACACCTTC
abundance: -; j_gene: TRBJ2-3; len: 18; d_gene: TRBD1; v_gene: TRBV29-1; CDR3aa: CSVESTLGTGYRTDTQYF; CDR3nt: TGCAGCGTTGAATCCACCTTAGGGACAGGATATCGGACAGATACGCAGTATTTT
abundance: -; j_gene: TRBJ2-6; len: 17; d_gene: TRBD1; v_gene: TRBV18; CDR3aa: CASSSSGGAAGANVLTF; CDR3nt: TGTGCCAGCTCATCTTCAGGGGGCGCGGCTGGGGCCAACGTCCTGACTTTC
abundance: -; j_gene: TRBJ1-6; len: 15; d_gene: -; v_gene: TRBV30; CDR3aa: CAWSATTQSNSPLHF; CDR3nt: TGTGCCTGGAGTGCAACGACACAATCAAATTCACCCCTCCACTTT
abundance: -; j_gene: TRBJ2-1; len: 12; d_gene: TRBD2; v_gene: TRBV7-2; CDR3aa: CASSSRGRGQFF; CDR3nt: TGTGCCAGCAGCAGTAGAGGGAGGGGGCAGTTCTTC
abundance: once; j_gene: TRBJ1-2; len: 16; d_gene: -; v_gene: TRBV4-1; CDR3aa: CASSQEGTAEYYGYTF; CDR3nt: TGCGCCAGCAGCCAAGAAGGAACAGCTGAGTACTATGGCTACACCTTC
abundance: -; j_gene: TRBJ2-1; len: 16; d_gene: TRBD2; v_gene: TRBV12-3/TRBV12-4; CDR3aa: CASSFFLLAGKDEQFF; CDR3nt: TGTGCCAGCAGTTTTTTTTTGCTAGCGGGTAAGGATGAGCAGTTCTTC
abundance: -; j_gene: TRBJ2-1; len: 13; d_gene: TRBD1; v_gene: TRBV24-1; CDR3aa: CATRDRANNEQFF; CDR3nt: TGTGCCACCCGGGACAGGGCGAACAATGAGCAGTTCTTC
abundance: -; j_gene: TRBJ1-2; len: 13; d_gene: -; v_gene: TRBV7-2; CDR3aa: CASSQERRGGYTF; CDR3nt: TGTGCCAGCAGCCAAGAACGCAGGGGTGGCTACACCTTC